This T cell receptor beta chain was recorded in a study of blood T cell repertoires in COVID-19. Background on the study: Sources were T cells, B-cell-depleted T cells, or PBMCs; the material itself was cDNA or gDNA.

The table came from immunoSEQ multiplex PCR; TCRdb's copy has only in-frame clones and leaves some out. The data show tens of thousands of clones, with roughly 80% seen just once and about a sixth held by the top ten. The specimen was peripheral blood. This sequence originates from a woman in her sixties or seventies with acute or convalescent COVID-19.

In DNA form, the CDR3 reads TGTGCCAGCAGCCGGCAGGAAAACACTGAAGCTTTCTTT. It encodes CASSRQENTEAFF. The chain uses TRBV6-6 and TRBJ1-1; no definite D call. The CDR3 has 13 amino acids. The V end lost 6 bases, the J end lost 2 bases, and 10 bases lay between the germline ends. CDR1 is MNHNY, CDR2 SVGAGI, per germline (reference sequence).